The sequence of this T cell receptor (beta chain) was determined in a study of shared clonotypes between healthy human individuals. The authors' processing: ImmunoSEQ gave junction-only sequences without quality scores, so filtering differed. Clones were read by immunoSEQ multiplex PCR, and TCRdb kept only the in-frame ones, dropping some. V, J and clone size reflect that table, while D and trimming were determined from the DNA. Of around 980,000 clones listed, 75% to 85% were seen once; the top ten hold 0.61%. The ends lost 7 bases at V and 6 bases at J; junction bases unmatched: 8. Germline CDR1 MDHEN, CDR2 SYDVKM. This CDR3 has 13 residues. A word on this clone: Its target is unknown.

Points from the study as a whole: Relative to memory subsets, naive subsets generally showed larger estimated richness.

Sequenced material: memory CD4+ T cells from PBMCs. Specified subset: CD45RA-negative fraction. This receptor was identified in a man between 18 and 35 years old in good health. Some clones in this sample may be carry-over from other donors' samples. The V and J genes are TRBV28 and TRBJ1-2; TRBD1 agrees at 7 bases. CDR3 region: CASTPGQGDGYTF. The CDR3 DNA sequence: TGTGCCAGCACCCCGGGGCAGGGGGATGGCTACACCTTC.